This entry features one TCR beta chain sequence. Its target is unknown. Template switching added a universal primer site; cDNA carried unique molecular identifiers. In TCRdb, the 5' RACE reads were re-called with MiXCR into one record per CDR3 protein. The data contain some 630,000 distinct CDR3 sequences, around 7.5% of them singletons. The germline V gene encodes CDR1 DFQATT and CDR2 SNEGSKA (reference sequence). The CDR3 has 14 residues. With 5 bases removed from V and 0 bases from J, the gap between germline ends came to 12 bases. These data originate in a study of identical twins. Study-wide results and limits: Twins shared beta out-of-frame sequences in excess, but this excess was weaker.

The sample was also reused in another study, on yellow fever vaccine responses in identical twins.

The rearrangement joins TRBV20-1 to TRBJ2-3; D gene uncertain. The specimen sequenced was PBMCs. The origin of this receptor is a woman aged 18-29 years in good health. CDR3 nucleotides: TGCAGTGCTCCCCGCGGAGCTAGCACAGATACGCAGTATTTT. This encodes CSAPRGASTDTQYF.